Below, 20 T cell receptor beta chains from the same sample are listed, as sequenced in a study of T cell repertoires in cytomegalovirus infection. TCRdb processed the reads anew with MiXCR; each CDR3 protein has one entry. The table has 250,000 to 400,000 distinct CDR3 sequences, roughly 25% seen once; the top ten hold 10% to 15%. No antigen is known for these receptors. Material: cultured PBMCs, obtained from culture after CMV antigen stimulation. Receptors originate from a human donor in good health (CMV status not recorded). Some clones in this sample may be carry-over from other donors' samples.

A few counts support this clonotype. The chain combines TRBV6-2 or TRBV6-3 with TRBJ1-4; unclear D gene. The V gene lost 0 bases and the J gene lost 8 bases, with 13 bases spanning the gap. Looked up from germline, CDR1 is MNHEY and CDR2 is SVGEGT. The CDR3 is 15 amino acids. The CDR3 nucleotides read TGTGCCAGCAGTTACTCCCGGGCTCGTGGCGAAAAACTGTTTTTT. Residues: CASSYSRARGEKLFF.

The chain recombines TRBV7-3 with TRBJ2-7; D ambiguous. Germline loops: CDR1 SGHTA, CDR2 FQGTGA. This CDR3 has 14 residues. V was shortened by 1 base and J by 1 base, with 8 bases between the two germline ends. CDR3 sequence reads: CASSLNSRSYEQYF. DNA for the CDR3: TGTGCCAGCAGCTTAAACAGCAGATCCTACGAGCAGTACTTC.

This clonotype came up a few times. The chain couples TRBV14 to TRBJ1-2; unclear D gene. The V and J ends lost 4 bases and 1 base respectively, with 7 bases between them. CDR3 length: 13 amino acids. CDR1 is SGHDN, CDR2 FVKESK, per germline. The CDR3 protein is CASSRAVNYGYTF. For the CDR3, the DNA is TGTGCCAGCAGCCGGGCCGTTAACTATGGCTACACCTTC.

This clonotype was picked up many times. The J gene is TRBJ2-4, the V gene TRBV7-2, with TRBD2 matching 13 bases. CDR1 and CDR2 from the germline V gene are SGHTA and FQGNSA. This CDR3 is built from 14 residues. The junction had 11 bases not matched to a gene; V was cut back by 6 bases and J by 15 bases. CDR3 amino acids: CASSSRTSGSLRYF. The CDR3 DNA reads TGTGCCAGCAGTTCGAGGACTAGCGGGAGCTTGCGGTACTTC.

The V and J genes are TRBV6-2 or TRBV6-3 and TRBJ2-1; perhaps TRBD2 as D (6 bases). This CDR3 contains 13 residues. V lost 7 bases, J lost 9 bases, and 16 bases lay in between. Germline V gives CDR1 MNHEY, CDR2 SVGEGT. In DNA, the CDR3 is TGTGCCAGCACAAAGTTAAGCGGGCGTGAGCAGTTCTTC. Its protein product is CASTKLSGREQFF.

This clonotype appeared a few times. The gene calls are TRBV6-5 and TRBJ2-2; no firm D call. The CDR3 runs to 15 residues. Germline loops: CDR1 MNHEY, CDR2 SVGAGI. V gave up 1 base and J gave up 4 bases, with 10 bases separating them. For the CDR3, the DNA is TGTGCCAGCAGTTACTTACCCGGATCCACCGGGGAGCTGTTTTTT. Translating it yields CASSYLPGSTGELFF.

This clonotype occurred a few times. The chain has TRBV11-2 and TRBJ2-1; a possible D gene is TRBD1 (6 bases). This CDR3 comprises 18 residues. Germline values: CDR1 SGHAT, CDR2 FQNNGV. The V gene lost 0 bases and the J gene lost 3 bases, with 18 bases spanning the gap. The CDR3 sequence: CASSLDPPTGYFYNEQFF. DNA for the CDR3: TGTGCCAGCAGCTTAGATCCCCCGACAGGTTATTTCTACAATGAGCAGTTCTTC.

This clonotype has more than one count but fewer than ten. This chain uses TRBV5-1 with TRBJ2-1; D might be TRBD2 (5 bases). The V end lost 7 bases, the J end lost 1 base, and 12 bases lay between the germline ends. The CDR3 length is 14 residues. CDR1 is SGHRS and CDR2 is YFSETQ in the germline V gene. The CDR3 sequence is CASRREISYNEQFF. The CDR3 DNA sequence: TGCGCCAGCCGTAGGGAGATTTCCTACAATGAGCAGTTCTTC.

The V and J genes are TRBV11-3 and TRBJ2-6; D call uncertain. Germline V CDR1 and CDR2: SGHNT, YENEEA. Trimming took 1 base from V and 0 from J, leaving 7 bases between them. The length of the CDR3 is 16 residues. Here the CDR3 reads CASSLGSSSGANVLTF. The CDR3, as DNA: TGTGCCAGCAGCTTAGGCAGCAGCTCTGGGGCCAACGTCCTGACTTTC.

The DNA for the CDR3 is TGTGCCAGCAGTATACAGGACAATGAGCAGTTCTTC. Translating gives CASSIQDNEQFF. The rearrangement uses TRBV28 and TRBJ2-1; tentative D call: TRBD1 (5 bases). Germline V gene lookup returns CDR1 MDHEN and CDR2 SYDVKM. Trimming stripped 5 bases from V and 5 bases from J, with 7 bases between. The CDR3 covers 12 residues. Full variable domain (remainder filled in from reference TRBV28 and TRBJ2-1): DVKVTQSSRYLVKRTGEKVFLECVQDMDHENMFWYRQDPGLGLRLIYFSYDVKMKEKGDIPEGYSVSREKKERFSLILESASTNQTSMYLCASSIQDNEQFFGPGTRLTVL.

V and J are TRBV7-2 and TRBJ1-2; D call uncertain. This CDR3 has 13 amino acids. Trimming took off 2 bases at V and 6 bases at J, with 10 bases between the two ends. Germline CDR1 is SGHTA and CDR2 is FQGNSA. The CDR3 DNA is TGTGCCAGCAGCTTACATCAAAACGATGGCTACACCTTC. Translation: CASSLHQNDGYTF.

V gene TRBV23-1 combines with J gene TRBJ1-1; 8 nucleotides align to TRBD1. TRBV23-1 is treated as an ORF (open reading frame) with a function not yet certain. The junction had 1 base not matched to a gene; V was cut back by 0 bases and J by 1 base. The CDR3 has 15 amino acids. CDR3 nucleotide sequence: TGCGCCAGCAGTCAATCGACAGGGGAGAACACTGAAGCTTTCTTT. It is translated as CASSQSTGENTEAFF.

This clonotype was picked up a small number of times. The DNA of the CDR3 is TGCGCCAGCAGTAAAGACGGACTAGCAAAAGAGACCCAGTACTTC. Translating it yields CASSKDGLAKETQYF. The chain couples TRBV10-2 to TRBJ2-5; 8 bases are shared with TRBD2. Germline-derived CDR1 and CDR2 are WSHSY and SAAADI. This CDR3 is built from 15 residues. J gave up 3 bases and V 5 bases, and 8 bases lay outside the gene matches.

The chain carries TRBV20-1 and TRBJ1-1; D remains ambiguous. The CDR3 is 12 residues long. Trimming took off 0 bases at V and 10 bases at J, with 12 bases between the two ends. Germline loops: CDR1 DFQATT, CDR2 SNEGSKA (reference sequence). As DNA, the CDR3 is TGCAGTGCTAGAGATGAAGGTAGAGGAGCTTTCTTT. This codes for CSARDEGRGAFF.

This clonotype came up a few times. The chain carries TRBV4-3 and TRBJ1-1; no clear D gene. Germline lookup yields CDR1 LGHNA and CDR2 YSLEER. CDR3 length: 14 residues. V lost 2 bases and J lost 5, with 12 bases in between. The CDR3 loop reads CASSQTSILTEAFF. The DNA of the CDR3 is TGCGCCAGCAGCCAAACCTCTATTCTTACTGAAGCTTTCTTT.

This clonotype was seen more than once but under ten times. The chain uses TRBV11-2 and TRBJ2-5; D is unclear. CDR3 length: 12 amino acids. The V gene's germline CDR1 is SGHAT and CDR2 FQNNGV. V was trimmed by 4 bases and J by 2 bases, leaving 5 bases between them. CDR3 nucleotides: TGTGCCAGCAGCTCCTTACAAGAGACCCAGTACTTC. Residues: CASSSLQETQYF.

This clonotype was seen many times. The genes are TRBV7-2 and TRBJ2-5, with TRBD2 identical over 7 bases. V was clipped by 1 base and J by 2 bases; unmatched bases: 10. The germline V gene encodes CDR1 SGHTA and CDR2 FQGNSA. The CDR3 is 17 amino acids. The CDR3: CASSLGGGSGGQETQYF. CDR3 nucleotide sequence: TGTGCCAGCAGCTTAGGCGGGGGTAGCGGAGGTCAAGAGACCCAGTACTTC.

There are many counts of this clonotype. Here the CDR3 DNA reads TGTGCCAGCAGCTTAGCCGGGAGTGAAGAGACCCAGTACTTC. It is translated as CASSLAGSEETQYF. The genes are TRBV7-9 and TRBJ2-5; possibly TRBD2 for D (6 bases). V was clipped by 0 bases and J by 3 bases, with 8 bases between them. The CDR3 covers 14 residues. Germline V gives CDR1 SEHNR, CDR2 FQNEAQ (reference sequence).

The chain couples TRBV10-3 to TRBJ2-1, with TRBD2 identical over 12 bases. The CDR3 length is 17 residues. V lost 1 base, J lost 4 bases, and 5 bases stayed unmatched. In germline, CDR1 is ENHRY, CDR2 SYGVKD. The CDR3 here is CAISELTSGRRYNEQFF. Written as DNA, the CDR3 is TGTGCCATCAGTGAGTTGACTAGCGGGAGAAGATACAATGAGCAGTTCTTC.

This chain joins TRBV6-8 and TRBJ2-7, with 7 bases identical to TRBD2. V lost 2 bases to trimming and J lost 2 bases; unmatched junction nucleotides: 6. Germline lookup yields CDR1 MNHGY and CDR2 SAAAGT. The CDR3 is 15 residues long. The CDR3 bases are TGTGCCAGCAGTTACGGGGCTAGCGGCGCCTACGAGCAGTACTTC. Residues: CASSYGASGAYEQYF.